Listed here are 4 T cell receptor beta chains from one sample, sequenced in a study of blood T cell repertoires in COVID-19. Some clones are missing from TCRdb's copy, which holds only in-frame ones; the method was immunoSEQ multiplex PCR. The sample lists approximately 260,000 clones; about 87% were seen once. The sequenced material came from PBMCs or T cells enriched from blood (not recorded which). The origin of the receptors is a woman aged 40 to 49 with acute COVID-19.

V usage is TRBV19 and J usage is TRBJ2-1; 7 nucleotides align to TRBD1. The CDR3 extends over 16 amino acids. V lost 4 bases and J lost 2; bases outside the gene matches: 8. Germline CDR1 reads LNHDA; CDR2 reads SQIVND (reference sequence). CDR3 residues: CASSTSGTAPYNEQFF. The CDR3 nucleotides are TGTGCCAGTAGTACTTCCGGGACAGCTCCCTACAATGAGCAGTTCTTC.

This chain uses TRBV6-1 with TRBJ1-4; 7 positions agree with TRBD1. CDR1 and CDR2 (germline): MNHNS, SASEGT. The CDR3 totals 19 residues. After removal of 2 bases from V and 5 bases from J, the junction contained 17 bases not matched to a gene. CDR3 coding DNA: TGTGCCAGCAGTGAATTCCCGGGACAGCGGATACGAAAGAATGAAAAACTGTTTTTT. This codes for CASSEFPGQRIRKNEKLFF.

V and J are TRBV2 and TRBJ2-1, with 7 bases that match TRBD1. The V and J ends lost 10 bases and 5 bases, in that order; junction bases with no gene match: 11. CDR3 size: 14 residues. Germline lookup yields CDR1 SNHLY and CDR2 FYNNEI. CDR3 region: CAIIPGTVNNEQFF. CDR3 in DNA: TGTGCCATAATCCCCGGGACAGTAAACAATGAGCAGTTCTTC.

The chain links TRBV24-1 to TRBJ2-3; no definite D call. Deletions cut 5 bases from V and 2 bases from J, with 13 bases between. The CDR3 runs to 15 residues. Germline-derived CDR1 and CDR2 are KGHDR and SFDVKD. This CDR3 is CATSVGTRDTDTQYF. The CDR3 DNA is TGTGCCACCAGTGTTGGTACGCGTGACACAGATACGCAGTATTTT.